These 25 T cell receptor beta chains came from one sample sequenced in a study of T cells in Graves' hyperthyroidism and ophthalmopathy. TCR beta CDR3 regions were amplified from RNA transcripts. The HTBI primer set was used in a first-round RT-PCR of the TCR CDR3. In TCRdb, the multiplex PCR reads were re-called with MiXCR into one record per CDR3 protein. The table lists around 700,000 distinct CDR3 sequences, around 19% of them singletons. Sequenced material: blood. The source is a woman in her forties or fifties with Graves' hyperthyroidism that later progressed to Graves' ophthalmopathy.

This clonotype showed up many times. The chain is built from TRBV18 and TRBJ2-1; D gene ambiguous. The CDR3 covers 13 residues. Germline V gene data show CDR1 as KGHSH and CDR2 as LQKENI. With 2 bases removed from V and 9 bases from J, the gap between germline ends came to 11 bases. CDR3 sequence reads: CASSPSWNTEQFF. The CDR3 nucleotides are TGTGCCAGCTCACCAAGTTGGAATACTGAGCAGTTCTTC.

This clonotype appeared a single time. V and J are TRBV12-3 or TRBV12-4 and TRBJ1-2; 9 bases fit TRBD1. Trimming at V came to 5 bases and at J to 4 bases, leaving 11 bases not matched to a gene. This CDR3 comprises 16 residues. DNA of the CDR3: TGTGCCAGCAGTCGGGACAGGGCGTCCTCCTGCTATGGCTACACCTTC. Translating it yields CASSRDRASSCYGYTF.

Remarks on this clonotype: At one end the junction does not follow the germline gene, possibly because of a read error. V gene TRBV11-3 combines with J gene TRBJ2-7, with D possibly matching TRBD2 (5 bases). Germline V gene sequence: CDR1 SGHNT, CDR2 YENEEA. CDR3 size: 15 residues. The DNA of the CDR3 is TGTGCCAGCAGCTTAGGGGTAGGGAGCTCCTACGAGCAGCACTTC. It is translated as CASSLGVGSSYEQHF.

This clonotype was observed at least ten times. The chain employs TRBV20-1 and TRBJ2-1; 10 nucleotides match TRBD2. J gave up 7 bases and V 1 base, and 19 bases lay outside the gene matches. Germline V gives CDR1 DFQATT, CDR2 SNEGSKA (reference sequence). This CDR3 is built from 19 residues. CDR3 coding DNA: TGCAGTGCTAGAGCTTGGGCTAGCGGGGGTAGGTCCGTGGTAAATGAGCAGTTCTTC. Translated: CSARAWASGGRSVVNEQFF.

This clonotype was recorded at least ten times. V is TRBV18 and J is TRBJ1-6, with unresolved D. V shed 3 bases and J shed 5 bases, with 14 bases lying between them. CDR1 is KGHSH, CDR2 LQKENI, per germline. There are 16 residues in the CDR3. CDR3 nucleotide sequence: TGTGCCAGCTCACCGCCGCTTGGAGCCAATAATTCACCCCTCCACTTT. Translated: CASSPPLGANNSPLHF.

This clonotype was counted once. The chain recombines TRBV5-5 with TRBJ2-1, with D maybe TRBD2 (7 bases). This CDR3 region has 18 residues. Trimming removed 1 base from V and 5 bases from J, with 22 bases in between. Per germline, CDR1 SGHKS and CDR2 YYEKEE (reference sequence). The CDR3 bases are TGTGCCAGCAGCTTGTGGGTCCGCGGGGGCTGGGGTGACAATGAGCAGTTCTTC. Encoded protein: CASSLWVRGGWGDNEQFF. Combining the CDR3 with reference TRBV5-5 and TRBJ2-1 gives the whole variable domain DAGVTQSPTHLIKTRGQQVTLRCSPISGHKSVSWYQQVLGQGPQFIFQYYEKEERGRGNFPDRFSARQFPNYSSELNVNALLLGDSALYLCASSLWVRGGWGDNEQFFGPGTRLTVL.

This clonotype was seen many times. The chain combines TRBV3-1 with TRBJ2-5, with TRBD2 matching 10 bases. After removal of 4 bases from V and 5 bases from J, the junction contained 7 bases not matched to a gene. The CDR3 extends over 15 amino acids. The germline CDR1 and CDR2 sequences are LGHDT and YNNKEL (reference sequence). The chain's CDR3 is CASSLQRGGRETQYF. CDR3 nucleotide sequence: TGTGCCAGCAGCCTCCAGCGGGGGGGCAGGGAGACCCAGTACTTC.

The gene calls are TRBV12-5 and TRBJ1-1; D uncertain. The V end was cut by 6 bases, the J end by 5 bases, with 19 bases between. The CDR3 consists of 15 residues. Germline CDR1 reads LGHNT; CDR2 reads FRNRAP. The CDR3 DNA is TGTGCTAGTGGACTTACTGGCGGGGTTGTGACTGAAGCTTTCTTT. Protein product: CASGLTGGVVTEAFF.

On this clonotype itself: The CDR3 ends on some other residue instead of the conserved phenylalanine or tryptophan, so this is likely a read error. V and J are TRBV7-2 and TRBJ1-2, with 9 bases lining up with TRBD1. CDR3 size: 17 residues. Germline V gene data show CDR1 as SGHTA and CDR2 as FQGNSA. Trimming removed 4 bases from V and 4 bases from J; junction bases left unmatched: 13. CDR3 amino acids: CASSSDRGLREGYGYTL. For the CDR3, the DNA is TGTGCCAGCAGCTCGGACAGGGGCCTAAGGGAGGGCTATGGCTACACCCTC.

The J gene is TRBJ2-5, the V gene TRBV7-2; 7 nucleotides align to TRBD2. J was trimmed by 4 bases and V by 4 bases; bases with no gene match: 6. Germline V lookup: CDR1 SGHTA, CDR2 FQGNSA. This CDR3 has 14 residues. In DNA form, the CDR3 reads TGTGCCAGCAGCTCGGGGGGTACGGGAGAGACCCAGTACTTC. It translates to CASSSGGTGETQYF. The full variable domain, in which reference TRBV7-2 and TRBJ2-5 provide the parts outside the CDR3, is GAGVSQSPSNKVTEKGKDVELRCDPISGHTALYWYRQSLGQGLEFLIYFQGNSAPDKSGLPSDRFSAERTGGSVSTLTIQRTQQEDSAVYLCASSSGGTGETQYFGPGTRLLVL.

The V call is TRBV12-3 or TRBV12-4, the J call TRBJ2-1; D gene ambiguous. The CDR3 covers 12 residues. Trimming took 1 base from V and 8 from J, leaving 6 bases between them. The CDR3 nucleotides read TGTGCCAGCAGTTTAGTCGCATATGAGCAGTTCTTC. It specifies CASSLVAYEQFF.

V usage is TRBV7-9 and J usage is TRBJ1-6; 9 positions match TRBD1. The junction had 0 bases not matched to a gene; V was cut back by 4 bases and J by 8 bases. This CDR3 has 13 residues. Germline V CDR1 and CDR2: SEHNR, FQNEAQ (reference sequence). The CDR3 sequence is CASSWDRDSPLHF. CDR3 bases: TGTGCCAGCAGCTGGGACAGGGATTCACCCCTCCACTTT.

This clonotype was counted only a few times. At one of its ends the junction is not consistent with the germline gene, which may arise from a read error. The rearrangement joins TRBV19 to TRBJ1-1; D perhaps matches TRBD1 (6 bases). CDR3 length: 15 residues. CDR1 is LNHDA and CDR2 is SQIVND in the germline V gene (reference sequence). This CDR3 reads CAGSATGYRNTEAFF. CDR3 in DNA: TGTGCCGGTAGTGCCACAGGGTACCGAAACACTGAAGCTTTCTTT.

In this sample, this clonotype turned up a few times. This chain joins TRBV10-2 and TRBJ1-3; 7 positions match TRBD1. The V and J ends lost 3 bases and 9 bases, in that order; junction bases with no gene match: 5. The CDR3 totals 13 residues. CDR1 and CDR2 from the germline V gene are WSHSY and SAAADI. The CDR3 spells CASSERTGGTIYF. Here the CDR3 DNA reads TGCGCCAGCAGTGAAAGGACAGGCGGCACCATATATTTT.

This clonotype turned up a few times. The genes are TRBV7-9 and TRBJ2-1; no definite D call. The germline V gene encodes CDR1 SEHNR and CDR2 FQNEAQ (reference sequence). Trimming took off 10 bases at V and 0 bases at J, with 1 base between the two ends. The CDR3 is made up of 10 amino acids. CDR3 bases: TGTGCCACCTCCTACAATGAGCAGTTCTTC. Translating gives CATSYNEQFF. The full variable domain, rest sourced from reference TRBV7-9 and TRBJ2-1, is DTGVSQNPRHKITKRGQNVTFRCDPISEHNRLYWYRQTLGQGPEFLTYFQNEAQLEKSRLLSDRFSAERPKGSFSTLEIQRTEQGDSAMYLCATSYNEQFFGPGTRLTVL.

This clonotype was counted ten times or more. This chain joins TRBV2 and TRBJ1-1; D is undetermined. The CDR3 sequence is 13 residues long. Germline V lookup: CDR1 SNHLY, CDR2 FYNNEI. V was clipped by 7 bases and J by 8 bases, with 17 bases between them. The CDR3 bases are TGTGCCAGCATTATGGAAACGCGCCAGGAAGCTTTCTTT. Its translation: CASIMETRQEAFF.

About this clonotype itself: This may arise from a read error, as a much more abundant clone is one base away. The gene calls are TRBV12-3 or TRBV12-4 and TRBJ2-1; TRBD1 matches 7 bases. Trimming cost V 5 bases and J 5 bases; bases outside gene matches: 9. The CDR3 runs 15 residues. Here the CDR3 reads CASSEEGTVHNEQFF. Written as DNA, the CDR3 is TGTGCCAGCAGTGAGGAAGGGACAGTACACAATGAGCAGTTCTTC.

This clonotype came up a few times. V and J are TRBV15 and TRBJ1-4; D is uncertain. The germline V gene encodes CDR1 LNHNV and CDR2 YYDKDF (reference sequence). Trimming stripped 8 bases from V and 4 bases from J, with 14 bases between. CDR3 length equals 14 residues. The chain's CDR3 is CATFEYFDNEKLFF. CDR3 nucleotide sequence: TGTGCCACCTTCGAGTACTTTGATAATGAAAAACTGTTTTTT.

This clonotype was picked up a small number of times. This chain links TRBV10-3 with TRBJ2-7; D not certain. The CDR3 is made up of 14 amino acids. Trimming took 2 bases from V and 0 from J, leaving 8 bases between them. The V gene's germline CDR1 is ENHRY and CDR2 SYGVKD. This CDR3 is CAISEVGYSYEQYF. CDR3 DNA: TGTGCCATCAGTGAGGTGGGGTACTCCTACGAGCAGTACTTC.

With respect to this clonotype: A much larger clone lies a single base off, so this may be a read error. CDR3 sequence reads: CASSQTSGGHNEQFF. The CDR3 nucleotides are TGTGCCAGCAGCCAAACTAGCGGGGGGCACAATGAGCAGTTCTTC. The chain is built from TRBV9 and TRBJ2-1; 12 bases are shared with TRBD2. The length of the CDR3 is 15 residues. V shed 4 bases, J shed 5 bases, and the junction held 4 bases outside the gene matches. CDR1 SGDLS and CDR2 YYNGEE come from the germline V gene.

At least ten counts were recorded for this clonotype. V and J are TRBV3-1 and TRBJ2-1; D is unclear. The germline V gene encodes CDR1 LGHDT and CDR2 YNNKEL (reference sequence). V dropped 1 base and J dropped 7 bases, with 11 bases sitting between them. The CDR3 has 14 residues. The CDR3 protein is CASSQVRTSNEQFF. In nucleotides, the CDR3 is TGTGCCAGCAGCCAAGTTCGGACCTCGAATGAGCAGTTCTTC.

V usage is TRBV10-3 and J usage is TRBJ2-2; a weak D match, TRBD1 (6 bases). Between the trimmed V and J ends, which lost 3 bases and 3 bases, there was a span of 8 bases. The CDR3 is 14 amino acids. Per the germline V gene, CDR1 is ENHRY and CDR2 is SYGVKD. CDR3 loop: CAISEQGDTGELFF. CDR3 DNA sequence: TGTGCCATCAGTGAACAGGGAGACACCGGGGAGCTGTTTTTT.

The CDR3 sequence is CASSLDRQHSPLHF. The DNA for the CDR3 is TGTGCCAGCAGTTTAGACAGGCAACATTCACCCCTCCACTTT. V and J are TRBV27 and TRBJ1-6; possibly TRBD1 for D (6 bases). The V gene's germline CDR1 is MNHEY and CDR2 SMNVEV (reference sequence). This CDR3 spans 14 amino acids. V was cut by 2 bases and J by 8 bases, with 10 bases left in between.

The rearrangement joins TRBV12-3 or TRBV12-4 to TRBJ1-2, with 7 bases matching TRBD1. The CDR3 has 15 amino acids. Trimming at V came to 4 bases and at J to 4 bases, leaving 9 bases not matched to a gene. The CDR3 DNA follows: TGTGCCAGCAGTTCTAATTTAGGGGGCGCCTATGGCTACACCTTC. Translating gives CASSSNLGGAYGYTF.

A few counts support this clonotype. V and J are TRBV7-6 and TRBJ1-5; 7 nucleotides align to TRBD1. CDR1 and CDR2 (germline): SGHVS, FNYEAQ. The CDR3 loop spans 17 amino acids. V was pared by 0 bases and J by 2 bases, with 7 bases of the junction left unmatched. DNA for the CDR3: TGTGCCAGCAGCTTAGCCGGAGGGGGCATTGGCAATCAGCCCCAGCATTTT. Protein: CASSLAGGGIGNQPQHF.